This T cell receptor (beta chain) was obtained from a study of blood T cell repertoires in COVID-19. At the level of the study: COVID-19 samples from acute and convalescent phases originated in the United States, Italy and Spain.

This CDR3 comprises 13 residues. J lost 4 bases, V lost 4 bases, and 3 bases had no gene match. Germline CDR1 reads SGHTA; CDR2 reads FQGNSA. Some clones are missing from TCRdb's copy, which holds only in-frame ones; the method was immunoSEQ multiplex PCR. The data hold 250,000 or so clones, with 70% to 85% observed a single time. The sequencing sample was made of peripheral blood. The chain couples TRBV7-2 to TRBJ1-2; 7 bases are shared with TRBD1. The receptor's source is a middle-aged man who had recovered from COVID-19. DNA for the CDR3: TGTGCCAGCAGCTCGGGACAGCTCTATGGCTACACCTTC. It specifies CASSSGQLYGYTF.